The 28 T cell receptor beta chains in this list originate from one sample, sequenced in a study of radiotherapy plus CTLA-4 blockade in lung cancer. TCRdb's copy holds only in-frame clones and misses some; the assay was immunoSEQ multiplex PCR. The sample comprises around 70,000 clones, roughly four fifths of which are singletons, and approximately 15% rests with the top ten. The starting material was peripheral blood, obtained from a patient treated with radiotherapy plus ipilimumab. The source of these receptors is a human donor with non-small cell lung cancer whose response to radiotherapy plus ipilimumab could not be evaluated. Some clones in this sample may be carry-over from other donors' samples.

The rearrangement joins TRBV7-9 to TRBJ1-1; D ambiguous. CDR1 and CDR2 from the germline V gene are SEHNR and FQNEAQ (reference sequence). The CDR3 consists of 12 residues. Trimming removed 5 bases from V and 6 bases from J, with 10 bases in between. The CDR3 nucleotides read TGTGCCAGCAGCCCATCAGATCCTGAAGCTTTCTTT. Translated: CASSPSDPEAFF.

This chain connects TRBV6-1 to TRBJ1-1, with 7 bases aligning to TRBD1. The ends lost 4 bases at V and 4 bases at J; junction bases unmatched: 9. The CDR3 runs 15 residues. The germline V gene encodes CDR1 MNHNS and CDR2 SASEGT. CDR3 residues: CASSAQQGWITEAFF. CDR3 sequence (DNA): TGTGCCAGCAGTGCGCAACAGGGGTGGATCACTGAAGCTTTCTTT.

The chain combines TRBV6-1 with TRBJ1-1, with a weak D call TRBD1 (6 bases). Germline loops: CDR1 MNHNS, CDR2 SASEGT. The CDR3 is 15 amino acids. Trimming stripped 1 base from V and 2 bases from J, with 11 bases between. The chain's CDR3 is CASSEGTASNTEAFF. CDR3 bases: TGTGCCAGCAGTGAAGGGACAGCTAGCAACACTGAAGCTTTCTTT.

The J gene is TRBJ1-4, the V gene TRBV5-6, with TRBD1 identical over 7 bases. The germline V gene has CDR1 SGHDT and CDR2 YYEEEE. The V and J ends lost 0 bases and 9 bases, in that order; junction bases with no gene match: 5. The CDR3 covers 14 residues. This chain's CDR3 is CASSLGQGRQKLFF. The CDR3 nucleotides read TGTGCCAGCAGCTTGGGACAGGGACGGCAAAAACTGTTTTTT.

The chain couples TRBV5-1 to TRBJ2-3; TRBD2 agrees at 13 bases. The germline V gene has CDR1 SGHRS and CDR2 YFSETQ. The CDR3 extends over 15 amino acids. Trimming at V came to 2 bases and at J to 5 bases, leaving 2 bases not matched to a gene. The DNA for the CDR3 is TGCGCCAGCAGCTTTACTAGCGGGGGGGGAGATACGCAGTATTTT. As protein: CASSFTSGGGDTQYF.

As DNA, the CDR3 is TGTGCCATCAGTGAGTCAGGGACTGGGGTTTTCGGTGAGCAGTTCTTC. Translated, it gives CAISESGTGVFGEQFF. The chain uses TRBV10-3 and TRBJ2-1, with D perhaps matching TRBD2 (6 bases). Trimming took 0 bases from V and 9 from J, leaving 18 bases between them. The CDR3 is made up of 16 amino acids. Germline CDR1 and CDR2: ENHRY and SYGVKD.

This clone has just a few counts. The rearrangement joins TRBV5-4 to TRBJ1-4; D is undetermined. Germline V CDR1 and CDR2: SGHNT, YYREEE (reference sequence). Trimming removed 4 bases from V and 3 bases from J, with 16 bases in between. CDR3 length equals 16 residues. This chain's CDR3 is CASSPEGGRANEKLFF. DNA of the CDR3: TGTGCCAGCAGCCCAGAGGGCGGACGGGCTAATGAAAAACTGTTTTTT.

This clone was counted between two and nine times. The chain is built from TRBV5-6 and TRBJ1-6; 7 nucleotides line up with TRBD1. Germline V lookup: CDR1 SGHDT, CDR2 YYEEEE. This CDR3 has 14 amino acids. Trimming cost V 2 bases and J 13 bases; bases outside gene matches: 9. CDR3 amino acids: CASSFYRGVEPLHF. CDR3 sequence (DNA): TGTGCCAGCAGCTTTTACAGGGGAGTGGAGCCCCTCCACTTT.

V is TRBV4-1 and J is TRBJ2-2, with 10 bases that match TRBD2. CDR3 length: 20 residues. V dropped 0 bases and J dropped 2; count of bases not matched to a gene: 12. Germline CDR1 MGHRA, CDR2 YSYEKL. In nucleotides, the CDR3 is TGCGCCAGCAGCCAAGATCCCCACGGGCTAGCGGGGGTTAACACCGGGGAGCTGTTTTTT. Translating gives CASSQDPHGLAGVNTGELFF.

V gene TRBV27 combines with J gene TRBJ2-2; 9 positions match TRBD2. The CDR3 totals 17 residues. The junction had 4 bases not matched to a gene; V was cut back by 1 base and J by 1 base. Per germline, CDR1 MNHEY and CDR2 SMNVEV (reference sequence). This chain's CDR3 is CASSLFTRGGNTGELFF. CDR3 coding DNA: TGTGCCAGCAGTTTATTTACGCGGGGGGGGAACACCGGGGAGCTGTTTTTT.

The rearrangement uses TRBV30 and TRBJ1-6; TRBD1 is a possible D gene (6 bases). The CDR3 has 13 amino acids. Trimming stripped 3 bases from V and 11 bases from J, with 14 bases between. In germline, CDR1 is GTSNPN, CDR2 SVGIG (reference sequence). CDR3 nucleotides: TGTGCCTGGAGGGGTCAGGGGAGAACACCCCTCCACTTT. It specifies CAWRGQGRTPLHF. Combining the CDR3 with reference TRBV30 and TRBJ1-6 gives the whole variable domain SQTIHQWPATLVQPVGSPLSLECTVEGTSNPNLYWYRQAAGRGLQLLFYSVGIGQISSEVPQNLSASRPQDRQFILSSKKLLLSDSGFYLCAWRGQGRTPLHFGNGTRLTVT.

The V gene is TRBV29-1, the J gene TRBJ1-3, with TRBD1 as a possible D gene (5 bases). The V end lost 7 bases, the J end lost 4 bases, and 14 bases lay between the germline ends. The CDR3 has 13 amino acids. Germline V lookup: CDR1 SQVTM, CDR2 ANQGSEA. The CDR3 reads CSGAQAGGNTIYF. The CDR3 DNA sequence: TGCAGCGGGGCACAGGCGGGAGGAAACACCATATATTTT.

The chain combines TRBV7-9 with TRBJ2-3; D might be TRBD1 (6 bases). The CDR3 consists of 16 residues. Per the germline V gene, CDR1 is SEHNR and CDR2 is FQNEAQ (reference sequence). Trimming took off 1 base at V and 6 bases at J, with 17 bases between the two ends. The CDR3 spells CASSLGGAGTFDTQYF. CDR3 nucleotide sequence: TGTGCCAGCAGCTTAGGTGGAGCCGGGACATTCGATACGCAGTATTTT.

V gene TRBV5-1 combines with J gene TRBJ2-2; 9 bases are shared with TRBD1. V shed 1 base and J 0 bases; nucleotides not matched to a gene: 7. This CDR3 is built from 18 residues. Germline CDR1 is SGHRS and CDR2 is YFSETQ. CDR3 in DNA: TGCGCCAGCAGCTTGTTACCGGGACAGGGCACGAACACCGGGGAGCTGTTTTTT. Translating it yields CASSLLPGQGTNTGELFF.

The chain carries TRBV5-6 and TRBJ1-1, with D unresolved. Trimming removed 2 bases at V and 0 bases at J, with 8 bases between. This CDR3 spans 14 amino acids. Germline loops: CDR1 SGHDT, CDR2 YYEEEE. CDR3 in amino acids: CASSLPQLNTEAFF. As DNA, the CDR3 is TGTGCCAGCAGCTTACCACAGCTGAACACTGAAGCTTTCTTT. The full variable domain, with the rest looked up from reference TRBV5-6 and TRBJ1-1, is DAGVTQSPTHLIKTRGQQVTLRCSPKSGHDTVSWYQQALGQGPQFIFQYYEEEERQRGNFPDRFSGHQFPNYSSELNVNALLLGDSALYLCASSLPQLNTEAFFGQGTRLTVV.

CDR3 amino acids: CASSALGLRNTGELFF. CDR3 nucleotide sequence: TGTGCCAGCAGTGCGTTGGGACTACGAAACACCGGGGAGCTGTTTTTT. The rearrangement uses TRBV6-1 and TRBJ2-2; 7 bases match TRBD2. J was trimmed by 2 bases and V by 4 bases; bases with no gene match: 7. Germline values: CDR1 MNHNS, CDR2 SASEGT. The CDR3 extends over 16 amino acids.

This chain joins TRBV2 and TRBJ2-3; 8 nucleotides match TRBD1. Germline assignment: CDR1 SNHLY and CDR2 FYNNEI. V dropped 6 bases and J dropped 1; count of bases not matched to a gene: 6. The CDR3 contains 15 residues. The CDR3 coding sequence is TGTGCCAGCAGACCCGGGACAGGACGCACAGATACGCAGTATTTT. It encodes CASRPGTGRTDTQYF.

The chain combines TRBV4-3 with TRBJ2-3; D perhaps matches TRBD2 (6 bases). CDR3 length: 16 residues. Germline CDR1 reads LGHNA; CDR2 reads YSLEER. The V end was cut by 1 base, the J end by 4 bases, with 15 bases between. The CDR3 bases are TGCGCCAGCAGCCAAGGGGGCCGGGAGAGGGCAGATACGCAGTATTTT. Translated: CASSQGGRERADTQYF.

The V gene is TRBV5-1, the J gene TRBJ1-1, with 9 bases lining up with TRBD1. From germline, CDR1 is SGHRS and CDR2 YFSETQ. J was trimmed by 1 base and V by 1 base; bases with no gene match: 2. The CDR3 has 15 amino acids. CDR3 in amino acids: CASSLWGQGNTEAFF. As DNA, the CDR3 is TGCGCCAGCAGCTTGTGGGGACAGGGGAACACTGAAGCTTTCTTT.

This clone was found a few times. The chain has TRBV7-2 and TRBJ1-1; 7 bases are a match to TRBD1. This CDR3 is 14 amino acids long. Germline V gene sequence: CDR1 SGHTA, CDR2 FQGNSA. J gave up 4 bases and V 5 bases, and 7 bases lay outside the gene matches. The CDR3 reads CASSLGTAGTEAFF. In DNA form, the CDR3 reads TGTGCCAGCAGCCTAGGGACAGCCGGCACTGAAGCTTTCTTT. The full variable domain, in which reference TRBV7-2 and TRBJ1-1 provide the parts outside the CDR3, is GAGVSQSPSNKVTEKGKDVELRCDPISGHTALYWYRQSLGQGLEFLIYFQGNSAPDKSGLPSDRFSAERTGGSVSTLTIQRTQQEDSAVYLCASSLGTAGTEAFFGQGTRLTVV.

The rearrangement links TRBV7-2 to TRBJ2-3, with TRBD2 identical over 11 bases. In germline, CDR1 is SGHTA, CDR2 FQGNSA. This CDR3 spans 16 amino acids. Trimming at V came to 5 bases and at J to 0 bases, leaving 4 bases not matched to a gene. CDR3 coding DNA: TGTGCCAGCAGCATTCGACTAGCGGGGAGCACAGATACGCAGTATTTT. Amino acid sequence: CASSIRLAGSTDTQYF.

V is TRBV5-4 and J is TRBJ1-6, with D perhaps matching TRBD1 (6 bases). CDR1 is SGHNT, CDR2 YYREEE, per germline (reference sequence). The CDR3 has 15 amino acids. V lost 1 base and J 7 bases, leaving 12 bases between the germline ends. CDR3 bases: TGTGCCAGCAGCTTGCCACAGGGATTGAATTCACCCCTCCACTTT. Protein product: CASSLPQGLNSPLHF.

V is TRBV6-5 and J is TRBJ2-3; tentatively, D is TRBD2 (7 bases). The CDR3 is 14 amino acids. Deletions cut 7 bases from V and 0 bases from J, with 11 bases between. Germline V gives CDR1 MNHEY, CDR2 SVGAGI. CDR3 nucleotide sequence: TGTGCCAGCAAACGGGGGGCTAGCACAGATACGCAGTATTTT. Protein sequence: CASKRGASTDTQYF.

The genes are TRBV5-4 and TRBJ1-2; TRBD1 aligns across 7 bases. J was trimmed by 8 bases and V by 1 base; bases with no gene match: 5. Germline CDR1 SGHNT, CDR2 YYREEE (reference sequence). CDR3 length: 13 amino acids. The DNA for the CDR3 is TGTGCCAGCAGCTTGCCGGACAGGTGGGGCTACACCTTC. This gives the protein CASSLPDRWGYTF.

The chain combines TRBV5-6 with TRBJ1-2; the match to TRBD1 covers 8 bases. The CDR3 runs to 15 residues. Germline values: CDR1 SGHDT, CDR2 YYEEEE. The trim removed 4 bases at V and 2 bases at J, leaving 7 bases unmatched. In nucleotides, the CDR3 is TGTGCCAGCAGCCCGACAGGGGCCTCGAACTATGGCTACACCTTC. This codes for CASSPTGASNYGYTF.

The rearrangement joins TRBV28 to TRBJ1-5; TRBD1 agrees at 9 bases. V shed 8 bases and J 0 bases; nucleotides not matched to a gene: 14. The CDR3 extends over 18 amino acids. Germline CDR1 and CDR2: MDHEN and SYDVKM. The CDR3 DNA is TGTGCCAGCGATCTTGGACAGGGGACTCCCTATAGCAATCAGCCCCAGCATTTT. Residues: CASDLGQGTPYSNQPQHF.

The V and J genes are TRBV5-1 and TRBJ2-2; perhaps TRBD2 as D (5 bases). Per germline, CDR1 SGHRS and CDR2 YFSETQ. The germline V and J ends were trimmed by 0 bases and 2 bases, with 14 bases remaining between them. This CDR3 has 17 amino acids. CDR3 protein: CASSLAGVLANTGELFF. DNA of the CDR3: TGCGCCAGCAGCTTGGCGGGCGTCCTAGCCAACACCGGGGAGCTGTTTTTT. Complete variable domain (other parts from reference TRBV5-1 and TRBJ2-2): KAGVTQTPRYLIKTRGQQVTLSCSPISGHRSVSWYQQTPGQGLQFLFEYFSETQRNKGNFPGRFSGRQFSNSRSEMNVSTLELGDSALYLCASSLAGVLANTGELFFGEGSRLTVL.

The CDR3 loop is CSVVTGSGANVLTF. DNA for the CDR3: TGCAGCGTCGTAACAGGGTCTGGGGCCAACGTCCTGACTTTC. The genes are TRBV29-1 and TRBJ2-6, with D tentatively TRBD1 (6 bases). CDR3 length: 14 amino acids. Per the germline V gene, CDR1 is SQVTM and CDR2 is ANQGSEA. The ends were cut back, 6 bases at V and 1 base at J, with 10 bases in the middle. The full variable domain, completed using reference TRBV29-1 and TRBJ2-6, is SAVISQKPSRDICQRGTSLTIQCQVDSQVTMMFWYRQQPGQSLTLIATANQGSEATYESGFVIDKFPISRPNLTFSTLTVSNMSPEDSSIYLCSVVTGSGANVLTFGAGSRLTVL.